Included here is one TCR beta chain sequence, with context. The antigen is not known. These data are taken from a study of T cell responses to AZD1222 COVID-19 vaccine. General observations from the study: Donor demographics were predominantly white British with a female majority; clonal diversity may be underestimated. Targeting of unmutated variant regions was reportedly seen in nearly half of spike-specific TCRs.

The data were produced by immunoSEQ multiplex PCR, yet TCRdb's version contains in-frame clones alone and is incomplete. This sample carries roughly 120,000 clones, about nine tenths of them seen once, and the ten largest clones take roughly 4%. This material consisted of peripheral blood, taken on day 0 of AZD1222 vaccination. The receptor was isolated from an adult in good health.

CDR3 in DNA: TGTGCCAGCAAGGGGCCTGAGAACACTGAAGCTTTCTTT. Residues: CASKGPENTEAFF. This chain links TRBV5-4 with TRBJ1-1; maybe TRBD1 (5 bases). The length of the CDR3 is 13 residues. V dropped 6 bases and J dropped 1 base, with 10 bases sitting between them. CDR1 and CDR2 (germline): SGHNT, YYREEE (reference sequence).